Shown below are 11 T cell receptor beta chains from a single sample sequenced in a study of blood T cell repertoires in COVID-19. Sequencing used immunoSEQ multiplex PCR; TCRdb keeps in-frame clones, though not all of them. The sample has roughly 190,000 clones, roughly nine tenths seen once. The material sequenced was PBMCs or T cells enriched from blood (not recorded which). The receptors were gathered from a woman aged 25 to 39 who had recovered from COVID-19.

This clone was picked up a small number of times. The V call is TRBV29-1, the J call TRBJ1-3, with D possibly being TRBD1 (5 bases). This CDR3 comprises 14 residues. CDR1 SQVTM and CDR2 ANQGSEA come from the germline V gene. V dropped 3 bases and J dropped 2 bases, with 11 bases sitting between them. Here the CDR3 DNA reads TGCAGCGTTGAGGGGGGGTCTACTGGAAACACCATATATTTT. This gives the protein CSVEGGSTGNTIYF.

V is TRBV2 and J is TRBJ1-2; D might be TRBD1 (6 bases). Looked up from germline, CDR1 is SNHLY and CDR2 is FYNNEI. V gave up 1 base and J gave up 6 bases, with 15 bases separating them. CDR3 length: 15 amino acids. The CDR3 region is CASSEGQGRGDGYTF. In DNA form, the CDR3 reads TGTGCCAGCAGTGAAGGCCAGGGGAGGGGAGATGGCTACACCTTC.

The V call is TRBV19, the J call TRBJ2-1; TRBD1 might be the D (6 bases). The CDR3 has 15 amino acids. Trimming left V 5 bases short and J 0 bases short, with 11 bases between. CDR1 LNHDA and CDR2 SQIVND come from the germline V gene (reference sequence). CDR3 amino acids: CASSLQGSSYNEQFF. As DNA, the CDR3 is TGTGCCAGTAGTCTTCAGGGGAGCTCCTACAATGAGCAGTTCTTC.

The chain is built from TRBV7-9 and TRBJ2-1; 13 bases agree with TRBD2. Germline trimming cut 3 bases from V and 7 bases from J; bases unmatched to any gene: 3. The CDR3 has 15 amino acids. Germline loops: CDR1 SEHNR, CDR2 FQNEAQ (reference sequence). The CDR3 DNA follows: TGTGCCAGCAGCTTTCAACTAGCGGGAGGGAATGAGCAGTTCTTC. As protein: CASSFQLAGGNEQFF. The full variable domain, in which reference TRBV7-9 and TRBJ2-1 provide the parts outside the CDR3, is DTGVSQNPRHKITKRGQNVTFRCDPISEHNRLYWYRQTLGQGPEFLTYFQNEAQLEKSRLLSDRFSAERPKGSFSTLEIQRTEQGDSAMYLCASSFQLAGGNEQFFGPGTRLTVL.

This chain joins TRBV6-5 and TRBJ2-5; possible D gene TRBD1, 5 bases. The V end lost 6 bases, the J end lost 1 base, and 9 bases lay between the germline ends. This CDR3 has 13 amino acids. CDR1 is MNHEY, CDR2 SVGAGI, per germline. The chain's CDR3 is CASRQDLQETQYF. The CDR3 coding sequence is TGTGCCAGCAGACAGGACCTCCAAGAGACCCAGTACTTC.

CDR3 amino acids: CGSGKGVGNTIYF. The DNA of the CDR3 is TGTGGGAGTGGTAAGGGGGTTGGAAACACCATATATTTT. This sequence joins TRBV12-5 and TRBJ1-3, with D tentatively TRBD1 (6 bases). The CDR3 sequence is 13 residues long. Per the germline V gene, CDR1 is LGHNT and CDR2 is FRNRAP.

The chain recombines TRBV2 with TRBJ1-2; D call uncertain. Trimming shortened V by 2 bases and J by 7 bases, and 11 bases separated the two germline ends. The CDR3 consists of 13 residues. Per germline, CDR1 SNHLY and CDR2 FYNNEI. DNA for the CDR3: TGTGCCAGCAGTGAACATTCCGAGGCTGGCTACACCTTC. This encodes CASSEHSEAGYTF. Using reference TRBV2 and TRBJ1-2 for the parts outside the CDR3, the full variable domain is EPEVTQTPSHQVTQMGQEVILRCVPISNHLYFYWYRQILGQKVEFLVSFYNNEISEKSEIFDDQFSVERPDGSNFTLKIRSTKLEDSAMYFCASSEHSEAGYTFGSGTRLTVV.

This clone was detected once. The rearrangement uses TRBV4-3 and TRBJ1-1; 10 nucleotides align to TRBD1. The CDR3 is 16 residues long. Germline V gene sequence: CDR1 LGHNA, CDR2 YSLEER. Trimming cost V 5 bases and J 3 bases; bases outside gene matches: 9. The CDR3 loop reads CASSSDGQGGYTEAFF. CDR3 sequence (DNA): TGCGCCAGCAGCAGCGATGGACAGGGGGGATACACTGAAGCTTTCTTT.

The CDR3 DNA follows: TGTGCCAGCAGTTACAGCCAGGACTATGGCTACACCTTC. It specifies CASSYSQDYGYTF. This chain links TRBV6-5 with TRBJ1-2; D gene ambiguous. CDR1 MNHEY and CDR2 SVGAGI come from the germline V gene. The germline V and J ends were trimmed by 2 bases and 3 bases, with 7 bases remaining between them. The CDR3 has 13 amino acids.

The chain employs TRBV18 and TRBJ1-4; 9 bases fit TRBD1. The CDR3 is 14 amino acids. Germline trimming cut 3 bases from V and 6 bases from J; bases unmatched to any gene: 2. Germline-derived CDR1 and CDR2 are KGHSH and LQKENI. The CDR3 loop reads CASSPRDRDEKLFF. The CDR3 coding sequence is TGTGCCAGCTCACCCCGGGACAGGGATGAAAAACTGTTTTTT.

This rearrangement joins TRBV30 to TRBJ1-6, with D hard to call. V was pared by 0 bases and J by 10 bases, with 13 bases between. CDR1 and CDR2 (germline): GTSNPN, SVGIG (reference sequence). The CDR3 sequence is 14 residues long. CDR3 sequence reads: CAWSVGQDSSPLHF. In DNA, the CDR3 is TGTGCCTGGAGTGTAGGGCAGGACTCGTCACCCCTCCACTTT.